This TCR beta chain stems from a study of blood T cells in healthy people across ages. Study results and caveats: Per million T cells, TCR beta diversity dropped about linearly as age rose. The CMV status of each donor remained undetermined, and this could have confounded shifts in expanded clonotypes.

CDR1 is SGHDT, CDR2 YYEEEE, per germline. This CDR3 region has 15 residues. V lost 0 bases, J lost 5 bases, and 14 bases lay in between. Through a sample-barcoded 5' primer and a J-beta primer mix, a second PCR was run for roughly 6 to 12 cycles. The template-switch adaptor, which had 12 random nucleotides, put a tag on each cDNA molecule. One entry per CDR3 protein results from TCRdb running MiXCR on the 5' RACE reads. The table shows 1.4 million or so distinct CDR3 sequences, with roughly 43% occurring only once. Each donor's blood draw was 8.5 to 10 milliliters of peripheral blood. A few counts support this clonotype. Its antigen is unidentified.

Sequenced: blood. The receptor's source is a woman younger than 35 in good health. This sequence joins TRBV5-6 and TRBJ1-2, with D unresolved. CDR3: CASSLVRGGMYGYTF. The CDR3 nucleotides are TGTGCCAGCAGCTTGGTTCGTGGAGGGATGTATGGCTACACCTTC.